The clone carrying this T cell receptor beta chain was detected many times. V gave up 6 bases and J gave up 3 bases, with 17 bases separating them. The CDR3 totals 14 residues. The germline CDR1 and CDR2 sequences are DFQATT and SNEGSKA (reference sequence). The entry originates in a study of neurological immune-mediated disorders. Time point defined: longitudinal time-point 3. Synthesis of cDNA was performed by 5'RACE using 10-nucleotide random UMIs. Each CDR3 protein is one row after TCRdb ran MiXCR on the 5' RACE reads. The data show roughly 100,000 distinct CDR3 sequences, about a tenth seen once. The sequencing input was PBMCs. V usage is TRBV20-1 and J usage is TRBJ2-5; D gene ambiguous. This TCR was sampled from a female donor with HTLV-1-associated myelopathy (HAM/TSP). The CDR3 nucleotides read TGCAGTGCCGGTCGCCCGGGCCACGAAGAGACCCAGTACTTC. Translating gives CSAGRPGHEETQYF.